This T cell receptor (beta chain) was sequenced in a study of circulating and synovial CD4+ cells in juvenile arthritis. Broader study findings: T cell genome counts differed by at least an order of magnitude between CPL and CD4 samples. Compared with bulk blood, circulating pathogenic-like lymphocytes shared substantially more CDR3 sequences with synovial T cells. Measured synovium overlap likely understates the true shared repertoire.

Profiling relied on immunoSEQ multiplex PCR, and the TCRdb table lists in-frame clones only, not all of them. The sample has 30,000 to 40,000 clones; nearly 95% are singletons. As to this clone: The antigen is not known.

This CDR3 region has 15 residues. Germline values: CDR1 MNHEY, CDR2 SMNVEV (reference sequence). With 6 bases clipped from V and 2 bases from J, the junction kept 5 bases outside the gene matches. The source of this sequence is a human donor with juvenile idiopathic arthritis. Sequencing was done on a sample of CD4+ T cells from blood. The chain combines TRBV27 with TRBJ2-1; 9 positions agree with TRBD1. The CDR3 protein is CASSRRTGAYNEQFF. The CDR3 DNA reads as TGTGCCAGCAGCCGCCGGACAGGGGCCTACAATGAGCAGTTCTTC.